This TCR beta chain was sequenced during a study of blood T cell repertoires in COVID-19. Looking at the study overall: Researchers got acute and convalescent COVID-19 samples from the United States, Italy and Spain.

The ends were cut back, 3 bases at V and 0 bases at J, with 21 bases in the middle. CDR1 is KGHSH and CDR2 is LQKENI in the germline V gene. The CDR3 runs 19 residues. In the original analysis: Reference gene primers were amplified, and this amplification served to estimate nucleated cell counts. Produced via immunoSEQ multiplex PCR; TCRdb's table is partial and in-frame only. V and J calls plus clone size are reproduced from that table; the DNA served to infer D and trimming. This sample yields about 18,000 clones, of which roughly 93% are seen a single time; about 15% belongs to the top ten. Source material: peripheral blood. This TCR was sampled from a human donor in a cohort sampled during active COVID-19. This chain links TRBV18 with TRBJ1-3; no firm D call. The CDR3 nucleotides read TGTGCCAGCTCACCGGATGCCCCGGGATTGGGGAGCTCTGGAAACACCATATATTTT. Protein sequence: CASSPDAPGLGSSGNTIYF.